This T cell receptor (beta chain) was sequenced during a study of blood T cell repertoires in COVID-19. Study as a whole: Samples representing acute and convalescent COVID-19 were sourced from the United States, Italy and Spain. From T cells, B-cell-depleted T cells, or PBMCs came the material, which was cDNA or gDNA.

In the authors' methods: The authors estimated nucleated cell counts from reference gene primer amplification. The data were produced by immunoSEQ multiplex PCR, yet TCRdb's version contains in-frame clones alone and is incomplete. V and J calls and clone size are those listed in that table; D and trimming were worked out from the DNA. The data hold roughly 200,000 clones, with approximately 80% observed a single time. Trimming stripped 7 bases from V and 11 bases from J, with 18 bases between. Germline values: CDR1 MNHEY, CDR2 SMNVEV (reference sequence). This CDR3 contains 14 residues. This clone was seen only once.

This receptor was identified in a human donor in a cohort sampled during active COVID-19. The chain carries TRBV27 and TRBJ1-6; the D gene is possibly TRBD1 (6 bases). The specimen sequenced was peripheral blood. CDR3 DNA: TGTGCCAGCATGGGAACCCTAGGGGGGGCACCCCTCCACTTT. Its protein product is CASMGTLGGAPLHF.